This entry features one T cell receptor (beta chain) sequence. The method was immunoSEQ multiplex PCR; TCRdb's version includes in-frame clones alone and lacks a portion of them. Among 200,000 to 250,000 clones listed, around 88% were seen once. This sample was included in a study of blood T cell repertoires in COVID-19. Study background: T cells, B-cell-depleted T cells, or PBMCs provided the cDNA or gDNA that served as material.

Trimming cost V 5 bases and J 5 bases; bases outside gene matches: 8. The V gene's germline CDR1 is LNHDA and CDR2 SQIVND (reference sequence). The CDR3 is 14 amino acids. Sequencing used peripheral blood. The rearrangement uses TRBV19 and TRBJ2-7; 8 bases line up with TRBD2. This TCR was recovered from a man between 18 and 35 years old with active or convalescent COVID-19. For the CDR3, the DNA is TGTGCCAGTAGTCCCCGGACTAGCTGGAACGAGCAGTACTTC. It translates to CASSPRTSWNEQYF.